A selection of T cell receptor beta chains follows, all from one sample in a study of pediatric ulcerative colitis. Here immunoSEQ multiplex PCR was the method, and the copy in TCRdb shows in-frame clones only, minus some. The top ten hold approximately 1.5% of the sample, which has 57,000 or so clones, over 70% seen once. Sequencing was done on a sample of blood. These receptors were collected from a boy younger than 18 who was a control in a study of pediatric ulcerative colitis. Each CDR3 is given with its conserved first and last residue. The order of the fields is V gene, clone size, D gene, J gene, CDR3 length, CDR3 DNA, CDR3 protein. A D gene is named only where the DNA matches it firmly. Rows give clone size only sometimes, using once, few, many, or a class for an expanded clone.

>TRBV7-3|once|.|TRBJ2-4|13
TGTGCCAGCAGCTTGACAGCCAAAAACATTCAGTACTTC
CASSLTAKNIQYF
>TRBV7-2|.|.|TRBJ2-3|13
TGTGCCAGCAGCGTGACTAGCACAGATACGCAGTATTTT
CASSVTSTDTQYF
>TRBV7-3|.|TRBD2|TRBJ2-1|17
TGTGCCAGCAGCCCCGTCCAGCGGGGGCCTCAGGACAATGAGCAGTTCTTC
CASSPVQRGPQDNEQFF
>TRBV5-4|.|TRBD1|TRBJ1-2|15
TGTGCCAGCAGCACAAAGACAGGGGGCGCGCAAGGCTACACCTTC
CASSTKTGGAQGYTF
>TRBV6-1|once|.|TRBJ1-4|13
TGTGCCAGCACCGGGGGAGAGGTTGAAAAACTGTTTTTT
CASTGGEVEKLFF
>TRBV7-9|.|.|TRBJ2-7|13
TGTGCCAGCAGCTTGATCAGGGCCCACGAGCAGTACTTC
CASSLIRAHEQYF
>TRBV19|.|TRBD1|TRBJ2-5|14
TGTGCCAGTAGTCGACAGGGGGTGGAAGAGACCCAGTACTTC
CASSRQGVEETQYF
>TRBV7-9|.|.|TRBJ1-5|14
TGTGCCAGCCCGGGACACCCGGATTTTCAGCCCCAGCATTTT
CASPGHPDFQPQHF
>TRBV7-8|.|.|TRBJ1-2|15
TGTGCCAGCAGCTCTTCGACAACTCTAGGCTATGGCTACACCTTC
CASSSSTTLGYGYTF
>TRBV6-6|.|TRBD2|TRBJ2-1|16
TGTGCCAGCAGTTACTTTAGGCCTAGCGGGAGCAATGAGCAGTTCTTC
CASSYFRPSGSNEQFF
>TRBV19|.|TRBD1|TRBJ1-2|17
TGTGCCAGTAGCCCGGGACAGGGGGCCCCGATTAACTATGGCTACACCTTC
CASSPGQGAPINYGYTF
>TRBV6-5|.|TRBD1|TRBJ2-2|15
TGTGCCAGCAGAACCGGGACAGGGGATTCCGGGGAGCTGTTTTTT
CASRTGTGDSGELFF
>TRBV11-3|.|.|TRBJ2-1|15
TGTGCCAGCAGCTCTGGGACGGCCACCTACAATGAGCAGTTCTTC
CASSSGTATYNEQFF
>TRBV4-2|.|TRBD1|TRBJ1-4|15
TGTGCCAGCAGCTCCGACAGGGGGAACGAGGAAAAACTGTTTTTT
CASSSDRGNEEKLFF
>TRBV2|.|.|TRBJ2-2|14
TGTGCCAGCAGGATTAGCGGTTCGACCGGGGAGCTGTTTTTT
CASRISGSTGELFF
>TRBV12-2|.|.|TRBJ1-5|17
TGTGCAAGTCGCTTAGGCACAGAAAGGGCGCGCAATCAGCCCCAGCATTTT
CASRLGTERARNQPQHF
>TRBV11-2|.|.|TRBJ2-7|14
TGTGCCAGCAGCCATCCTCGTCGCTCCTACGAGCAGTACTTC
CASSHPRRSYEQYF
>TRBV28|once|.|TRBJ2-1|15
TGTGCCAGCATCTTAGCGTGGGGATCCTACAATGAGCAGTTCTTC
CASILAWGSYNEQFF
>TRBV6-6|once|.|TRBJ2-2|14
TGTGCCAGCAACATCCGGGACTCCACCGGGGAGCTGTTTTTT
CASNIRDSTGELFF
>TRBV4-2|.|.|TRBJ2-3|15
TGTGCCAGCAGCCAAGTCGGGACTCAATCAGATACGCAGTATTTT
CASSQVGTQSDTQYF
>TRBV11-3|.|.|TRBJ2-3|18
TGTGCCAGCAGCTTAGGGGATCTCTTGACCCCAAGCACAGATACGCAGTATTTT
CASSLGDLLTPSTDTQYF
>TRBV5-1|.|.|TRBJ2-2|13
TGCGCCAGCAGACTACTGAACACCGGGGAGCTGTTTTTT
CASRLLNTGELFF
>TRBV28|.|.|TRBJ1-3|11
TGTGCCAGCAGCTTTGGAAACACCATATATTTT
CASSFGNTIYF
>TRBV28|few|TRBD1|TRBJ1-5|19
TGTGCCAGCAGTACTCGGACAGGGGAAAGACTTTATAGCAATCAGCCCCAGCATTTT
CASSTRTGERLYSNQPQHF
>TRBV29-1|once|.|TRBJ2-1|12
TGCAGCGGCACAAGGGGACCCAATGAGCAGTTCTTC
CSGTRGPNEQFF
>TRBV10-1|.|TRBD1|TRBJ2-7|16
TGCGCCAGCAGTGGGGGACAGGGCCGACTCAGATACGAGCAGTACTTC
CASSGGQGRLRYEQYF
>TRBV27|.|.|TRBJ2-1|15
TGTGCCAGCAGGGCCCGAGGGATCCTGTACAATGAGCAGTTCTTC
CASRARGILYNEQFF
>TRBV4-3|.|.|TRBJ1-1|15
TGCGCCAGCAGCCTCAAACAAGAAAGGGTCACTGAAGCTTTCTTT
CASSLKQERVTEAFF
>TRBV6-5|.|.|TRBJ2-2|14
TGTGCCAGCAGGATAGCGATAAACACCGGGGAGCTGTTTTTT
CASRIAINTGELFF
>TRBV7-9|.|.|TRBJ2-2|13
TGTGCCAGCAGCTTATTGCTAACCGGGGAGCTGTTTTTT
CASSLLLTGELFF
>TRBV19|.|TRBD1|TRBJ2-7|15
TGTGCCAGTAGTGTCCGGACAGGGAGGATCTACGAGCAGTACTTC
CASSVRTGRIYEQYF
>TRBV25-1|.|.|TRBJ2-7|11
TGTGCCAGCACACATTCTTACGAGCAGTACTTC
CASTHSYEQYF
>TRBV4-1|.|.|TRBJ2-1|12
TGCGCCAGCAGCGGATGGGAGGAAGAGCAGTTCTTC
CASSGWEEEQFF
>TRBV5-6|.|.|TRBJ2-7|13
TGTGCCAGCAGCTTAGGGTCCGCCTACGAGCAGTACTTC
CASSLGSAYEQYF
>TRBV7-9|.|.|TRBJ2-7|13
TGTGCCAGCAGTACCGACATCTCCTACGAGCAGTACTTC
CASSTDISYEQYF
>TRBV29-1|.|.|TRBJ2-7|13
TGCAGCGCTGTCCAGGGGCATCAATACGAGCAGTACTTC
CSAVQGHQYEQYF
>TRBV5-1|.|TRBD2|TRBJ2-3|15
TGCGCCAGCAGCTTGGCCGGGAGGAGCACAGATACGCAGTATTTT
CASSLAGRSTDTQYF
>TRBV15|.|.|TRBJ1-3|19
TGTGCCACCAGCAGAAAGCTCTGGACAGCCTCCCTCTCTGGAAACACCATATATTTT
CATSRKLWTASLSGNTIYF
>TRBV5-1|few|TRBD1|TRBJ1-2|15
TGCGCCAGCAGTGTCGGAACTACGACAGGGTATGGCTACACCTTC
CASSVGTTTGYGYTF
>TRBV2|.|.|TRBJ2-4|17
TGTGCCAGCAGCGCAGGGGTCGCGGGACAGGCCAAAAACATTCAGTACTTC
CASSAGVAGQAKNIQYF
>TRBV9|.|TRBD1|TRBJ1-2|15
TGTGCCAGCAGCGTAGGTAACAGGGGGCTGTATGGCTACACCTTC
CASSVGNRGLYGYTF
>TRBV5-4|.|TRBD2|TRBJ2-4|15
TGTGCCACCATGACTAGCGGGGATCATCCTGGCATTCAGTACTTC
CATMTSGDHPGIQYF
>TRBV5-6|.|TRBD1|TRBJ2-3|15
TGTGCCAGCAGCGAGGGACAGGGATCTTCAGATACGCAGTATTTT
CASSEGQGSSDTQYF
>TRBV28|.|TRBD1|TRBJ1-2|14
TGTGCCAGCAGCTCGTCGAGGACAGGGAATGGCTACACCTTC
CASSSSRTGNGYTF
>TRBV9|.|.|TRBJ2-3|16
TGTGCCAGCAGCGCGTCCGGGGGGACACACACAGATACGCAGTATTTT
CASSASGGTHTDTQYF
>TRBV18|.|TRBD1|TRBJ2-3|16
TGTGCCAGCTCATCCCGGACAGGGGGGCTGGCAGATACGCAGTATTTT
CASSSRTGGLADTQYF
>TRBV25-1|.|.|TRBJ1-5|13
TGTGCCAGCAGTGGGAAGGCTAATCAGCCCCAGCATTTT
CASSGKANQPQHF
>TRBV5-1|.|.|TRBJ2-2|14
TGCGCCAGCAGCTTGCTGACGGCCACCGGGGAGCTGTTTTTT
CASSLLTATGELFF
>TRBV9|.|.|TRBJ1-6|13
TGTGCCAGCAGCGTAGTCCAGGGAAAGCCCCTCCACTTT
CASSVVQGKPLHF
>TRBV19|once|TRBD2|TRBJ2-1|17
TGTGCCAGTAGTATGTCCTGGTCGGGAGGGCCCTCGAATGAGCAGTTCTTC
CASSMSWSGGPSNEQFF
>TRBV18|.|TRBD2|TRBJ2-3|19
TGTGCCAGCTCACCACCGCTTACTAGCGGGGGATTTAGCACAGATACGCAGTATTTT
CASSPPLTSGGFSTDTQYF
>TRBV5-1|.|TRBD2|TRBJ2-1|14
TGCGCCAGCAGCCGGACTAGCGGATACAATGAGCAGTTCTTC
CASSRTSGYNEQFF
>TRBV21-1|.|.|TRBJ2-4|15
TGTGCCAGCCGCAGGCCCTTTAGCCTCGGGAACATTCAGTACTTC
CASRRPFSLGNIQYF